This TCR beta chain appears in the sequencing data of a study of Ad26.COV2.S vaccination and SARS-CoV-2 variants. Study in general: This donor came from the COV1001 trial of Ad26.COV2.S. Overall study results and limits: Post-vaccination breadth of spike-specific CD8+ and CD4+ T cell responses was reportedly substantial. Vaccine recipients showed a spike-specific TCR breadth that was higher than in placebo recipients.

Treatment given: around 19 received Ad26.COV2.S at low or high dose, single or two shots; several received placebo; per-sample allocation not given. Specimen acquisition occurred on day 63 following the initial vaccine or placebo injection. What was given as vaccine was an Ad26 vector encoding Wuhan-strain SARS-CoV-2 spike. Regarding this clone: Antigen: not known.

V was trimmed by 0 bases and J by 4 bases, leaving 11 bases between them. This CDR3 has 15 residues. Germline V CDR1 and CDR2: SGDLS, YYNGEE. Generated by immunoSEQ multiplex PCR, the TCRdb table keeps only in-frame clones and is missing some. The data hold approximately 480,000 clones, with around 88% observed a single time. This clonotype originated in a person aged 18-65 years who received the Ad26.COV2.S COVID-19 vaccine or a placebo. Sequencing used peripheral blood, obtained in a trial of Ad26.COV2.S vaccine versus placebo. The V and J genes are TRBV9 and TRBJ1-3, with D possibly matching TRBD1 (6 bases). CDR3 protein: CASSVGQGLGNTIYF. The CDR3 region has the DNA TGTGCCAGCAGCGTAGGTCAGGGGCTGGGAAACACCATATATTTT.